This TCR beta chain was sequenced for a study of Ad26.COV2.S vaccination and SARS-CoV-2 variants. Study-wide results and limits: Vaccinees and placebo recipients showed similar non-spike TCR breadth. There was reportedly substantial breadth in spike-specific CD8+ and CD4+ T cell responses after vaccination.

Sequencing used immunoSEQ multiplex PCR; TCRdb keeps in-frame clones, though not all of them. The data show fewer than 800,000 clones, with 89% seen just once and around 1.4% held by the top ten. As concerns this clone: The antigen is unknown.

Described treatment: roughly 18 received Ad26.COV2.S at low or high dose, single or two shots; roughly 5 received placebo; per-sample allocation not given. Repertoires come from day 63 after the first vaccine or placebo injection. Germline V gives CDR1 LGHDT, CDR2 YNNKEL (reference sequence). Trimming pared 4 bases from V and 5 bases from J, leaving 17 bases between. CDR3 length equals 15 residues. J is TRBJ2-5 and V is TRBV3-1 (or the pseudogene TRBV3-2); weak D call: TRBD2 (8 bases). Material: peripheral blood, obtained in a trial of Ad26.COV2.S vaccine versus placebo. The clonotype comes from a person between 18 and 60 years old who received the Ad26.COV2.S COVID-19 vaccine or a placebo. This chain's CDR3 is CASSLTGLGGETQYF. Written as DNA, the CDR3 is TGTGCCAGCAGCCTAACGGGACTAGGGGGCGAGACCCAGTACTTC.